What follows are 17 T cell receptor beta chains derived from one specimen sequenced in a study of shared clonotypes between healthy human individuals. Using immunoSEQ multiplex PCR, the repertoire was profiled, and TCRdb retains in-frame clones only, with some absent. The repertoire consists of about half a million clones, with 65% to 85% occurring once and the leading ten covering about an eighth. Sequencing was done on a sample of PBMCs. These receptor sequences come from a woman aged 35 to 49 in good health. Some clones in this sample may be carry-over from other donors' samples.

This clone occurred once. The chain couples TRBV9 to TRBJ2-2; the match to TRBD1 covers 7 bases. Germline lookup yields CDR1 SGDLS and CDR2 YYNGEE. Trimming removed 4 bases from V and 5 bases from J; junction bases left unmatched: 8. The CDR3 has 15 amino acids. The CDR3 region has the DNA TGTGCCAGCAGCAAAGAGGGGGCACAAACCGGGGAGCTGTTTTTT. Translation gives CASSKEGAQTGELFF. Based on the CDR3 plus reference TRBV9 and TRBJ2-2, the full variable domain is DSGVTQTPKHLITATGQRVTLRCSPRSGDLSVYWYQQSLDQGLQFLIQYYNGEERAKGNILERFSAQQFPDLHSELNLSSLELGDSALYFCASSKEGAQTGELFFGEGSRLTVL.

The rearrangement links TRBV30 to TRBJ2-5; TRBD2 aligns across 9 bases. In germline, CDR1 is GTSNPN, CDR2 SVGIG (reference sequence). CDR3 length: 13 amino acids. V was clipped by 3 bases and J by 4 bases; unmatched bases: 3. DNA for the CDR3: TGTGCCTGGAGCCTAGCGGGATTAGAGACCCAGTACTTC. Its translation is CAWSLAGLETQYF.

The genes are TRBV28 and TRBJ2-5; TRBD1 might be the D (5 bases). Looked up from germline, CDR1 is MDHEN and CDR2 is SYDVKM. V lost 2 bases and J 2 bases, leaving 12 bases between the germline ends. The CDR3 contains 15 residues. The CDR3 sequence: CASSLRWQGQETQYF. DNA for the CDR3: TGTGCCAGCAGTTTACGTTGGCAGGGTCAAGAGACCCAGTACTTC.

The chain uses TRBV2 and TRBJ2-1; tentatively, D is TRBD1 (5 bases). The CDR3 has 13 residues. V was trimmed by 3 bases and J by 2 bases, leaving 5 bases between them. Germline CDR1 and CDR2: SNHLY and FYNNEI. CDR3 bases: TGTGCCAGCAGTGAGACAGCCTACAATGAGCAGTTCTTC. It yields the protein CASSETAYNEQFF.

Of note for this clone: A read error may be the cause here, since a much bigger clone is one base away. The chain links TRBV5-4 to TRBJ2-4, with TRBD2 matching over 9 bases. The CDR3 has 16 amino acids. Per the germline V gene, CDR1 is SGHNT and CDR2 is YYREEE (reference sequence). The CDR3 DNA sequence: TGTGCCAGCAGCCCCGGGACTAGCCGAGGCAAAAACACTCAGTACTTC. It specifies CASSPGTSRGKNTQYF.

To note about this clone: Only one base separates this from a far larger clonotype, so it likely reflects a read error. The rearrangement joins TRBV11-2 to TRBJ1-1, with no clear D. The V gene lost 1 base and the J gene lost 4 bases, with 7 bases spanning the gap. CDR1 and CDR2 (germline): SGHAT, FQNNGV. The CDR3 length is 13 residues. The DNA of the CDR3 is TGTGCCAGCAGCTTAGGGTACCCCACTGAAGCTTTCTTT. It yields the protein CASSLGYPTEAFF.

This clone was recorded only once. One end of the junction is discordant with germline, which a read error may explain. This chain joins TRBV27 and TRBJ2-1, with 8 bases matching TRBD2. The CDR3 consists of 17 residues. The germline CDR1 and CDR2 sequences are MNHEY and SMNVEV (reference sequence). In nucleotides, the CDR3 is TGTGCCAGCAGTCTGGGACTAGATGGCCCGGGGGGTGATGAGCGGTTCTTC. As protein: CASSLGLDGPGGDERFF.

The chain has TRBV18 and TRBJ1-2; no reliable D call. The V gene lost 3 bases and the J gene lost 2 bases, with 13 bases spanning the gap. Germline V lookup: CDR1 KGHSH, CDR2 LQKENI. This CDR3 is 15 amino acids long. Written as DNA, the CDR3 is TGTGCCAGCTCACCCCCGGTGTGGTCAAACTATGGCTACACCTTC. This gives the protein CASSPPVWSNYGYTF.

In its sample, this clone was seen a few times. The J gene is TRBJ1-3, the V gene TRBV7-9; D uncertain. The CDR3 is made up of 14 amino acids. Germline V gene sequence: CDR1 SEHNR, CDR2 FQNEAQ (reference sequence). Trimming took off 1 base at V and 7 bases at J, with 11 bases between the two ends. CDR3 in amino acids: CASSLDAAPNTIYF. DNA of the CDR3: TGTGCCAGCAGCTTAGACGCTGCCCCCAACACCATATATTTT.

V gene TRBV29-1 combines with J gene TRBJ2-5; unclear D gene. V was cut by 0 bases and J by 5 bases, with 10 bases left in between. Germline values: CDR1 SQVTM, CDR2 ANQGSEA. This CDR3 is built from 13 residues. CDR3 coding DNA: TGCAGCGTTGAAGAGGCCCGGTGGGAGACCCAGTACTTC. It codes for CSVEEARWETQYF.

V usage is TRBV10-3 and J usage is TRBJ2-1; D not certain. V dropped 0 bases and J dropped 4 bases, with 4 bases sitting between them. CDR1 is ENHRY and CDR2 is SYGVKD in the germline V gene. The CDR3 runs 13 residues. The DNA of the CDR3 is TGTGCCATCAGTGAGTCGACATACAATGAGCAGTTCTTC. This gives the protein CAISESTYNEQFF.

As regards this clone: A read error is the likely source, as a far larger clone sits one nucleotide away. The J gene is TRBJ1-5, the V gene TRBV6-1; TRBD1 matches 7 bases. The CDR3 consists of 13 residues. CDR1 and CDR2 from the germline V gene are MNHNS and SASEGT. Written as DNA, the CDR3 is TGTGCCAGCGGTGACAGGGTTAATCAGCCCCAGCATTTT. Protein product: CASGDRVNQPQHF.

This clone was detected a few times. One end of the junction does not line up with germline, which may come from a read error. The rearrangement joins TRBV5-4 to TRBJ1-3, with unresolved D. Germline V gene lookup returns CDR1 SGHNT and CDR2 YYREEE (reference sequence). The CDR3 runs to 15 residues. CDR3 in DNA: TGCGCCAGCAGCCAGACCTATAGCTCTGGAAACACCATATATTTT. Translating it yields CASSQTYSSGNTIYF.

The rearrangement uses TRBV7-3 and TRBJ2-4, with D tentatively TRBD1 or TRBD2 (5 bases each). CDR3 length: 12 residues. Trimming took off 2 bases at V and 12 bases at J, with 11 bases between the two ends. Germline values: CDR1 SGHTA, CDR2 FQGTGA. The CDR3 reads CASSLDSGPQYF. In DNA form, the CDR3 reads TGTGCCAGCAGCTTAGACTCGGGACCTCAGTACTTC. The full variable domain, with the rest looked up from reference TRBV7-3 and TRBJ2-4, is GAGVSQTPSNKVTEKGKYVELRCDPISGHTALYWYRQSLGQGPEFLIYFQGTGAADDSGLPNDRFFAVRPEGSVSTLKIQRTERGDSAVYLCASSLDSGPQYFGAGTRLSVL.

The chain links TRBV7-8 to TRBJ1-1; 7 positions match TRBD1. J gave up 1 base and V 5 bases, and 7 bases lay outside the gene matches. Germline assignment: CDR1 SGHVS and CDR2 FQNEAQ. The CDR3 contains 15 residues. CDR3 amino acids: CASSRDRAENTEAFF. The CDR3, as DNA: TGTGCCAGCAGCAGAGACAGGGCTGAGAACACTGAAGCTTTCTTT.

The CDR3 DNA reads TGTGCCAGCTCACCACTTGCGACAGGGGTTGAGCAGTTCTTC. Its protein product is CASSPLATGVEQFF. This chain joins TRBV18 and TRBJ2-1, with 8 bases matching TRBD1. The CDR3 has 14 residues. Germline loops: CDR1 KGHSH, CDR2 LQKENI. Trimming at V came to 1 base and at J to 9 bases, leaving 5 bases not matched to a gene.

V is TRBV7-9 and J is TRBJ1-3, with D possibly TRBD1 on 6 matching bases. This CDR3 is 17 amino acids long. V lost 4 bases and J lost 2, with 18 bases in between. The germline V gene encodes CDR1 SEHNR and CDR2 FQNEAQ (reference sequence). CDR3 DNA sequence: TGTGCCAGCAGCTCACCCCCGGGACAAATGACTGGAAACACCATATATTTT. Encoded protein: CASSSPPGQMTGNTIYF.